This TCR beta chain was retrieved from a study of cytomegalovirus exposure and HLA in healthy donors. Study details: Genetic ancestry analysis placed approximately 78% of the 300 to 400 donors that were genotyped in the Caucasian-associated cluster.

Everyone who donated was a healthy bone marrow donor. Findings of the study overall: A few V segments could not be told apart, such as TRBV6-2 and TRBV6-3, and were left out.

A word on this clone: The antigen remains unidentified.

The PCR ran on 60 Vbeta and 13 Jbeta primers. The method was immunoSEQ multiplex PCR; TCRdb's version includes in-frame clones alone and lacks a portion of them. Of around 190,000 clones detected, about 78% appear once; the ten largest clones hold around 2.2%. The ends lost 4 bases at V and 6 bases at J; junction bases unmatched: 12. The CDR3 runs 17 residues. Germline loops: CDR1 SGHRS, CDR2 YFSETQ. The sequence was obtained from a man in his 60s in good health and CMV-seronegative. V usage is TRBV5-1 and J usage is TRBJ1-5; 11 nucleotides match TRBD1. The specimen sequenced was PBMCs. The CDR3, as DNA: TGCGCCAGCAGCCCTGGACAGGGGGCAAATACTGGTCAGCCCCAGCATTTT. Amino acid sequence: CASSPGQGANTGQPQHF.